Listed here are 21 T cell receptor beta chains from one sample, sequenced in a study of blood T cell repertoires in COVID-19. This table comes from immunoSEQ multiplex PCR, and its TCRdb copy is limited to in-frame clones, with some not included. This sample has 200,000 to 300,000 clones, with roughly 86% found just once. The sample consisted of PBMCs or T cells enriched from blood (not recorded which). These receptors all stem from a woman aged 18-35 years who had recovered from COVID-19.

This clone was seen a few times. The chain employs TRBV28 and TRBJ1-5; 9 bases map to TRBD1. Germline CDR1 reads MDHEN; CDR2 reads SYDVKM. V lost 5 bases, J lost 3 bases, and 5 bases stayed unmatched. CDR3 length: 15 amino acids. CDR3 DNA: TGTGCCAGCAGTGGGGACAGGGAGAACAATCAGCCCCAGCATTTT. It codes for CASSGDRENNQPQHF.

V is TRBV5-4 and J is TRBJ2-3; 7 bases are shared with TRBD1. V trimming: 4 bases; J trimming: 2 bases; junction bases outside the gene matches: 10. The CDR3 extends over 16 amino acids. Germline V gene data show CDR1 as SGHNT and CDR2 as YYREEE (reference sequence). The CDR3: CASSVGQGVITDTQYF. The CDR3 DNA reads TGTGCCAGCAGCGTAGGGCAGGGGGTTATCACAGATACGCAGTATTTT.

The chain uses TRBV15 and TRBJ2-3; no clear D gene. The CDR3 covers 13 residues. Trimming took off 5 bases at V and 0 bases at J, with 6 bases between the two ends. The V gene's germline CDR1 is LNHNV and CDR2 YYDKDF (reference sequence). In nucleotides, the CDR3 is TGTGCCACCAGCGTCCGTAGCACAGATACGCAGTATTTT. Translating it yields CATSVRSTDTQYF.

V gene TRBV28 combines with J gene TRBJ1-1; tentatively, D is TRBD1 (6 bases). Trimming stripped 5 bases from V and 6 bases from J, with 16 bases between. Germline values: CDR1 MDHEN, CDR2 SYDVKM. The CDR3 runs to 14 residues. Written as DNA, the CDR3 is TGTGCCAGCAGTCCCCCGACAGGTTGGGCTGAAGCTTTCTTT. Translated: CASSPPTGWAEAFF.

The chain couples TRBV27 to TRBJ1-1, with 7 nucleotides matching TRBD1. Per germline, CDR1 MNHEY and CDR2 SMNVEV (reference sequence). The length of the CDR3 is 16 residues. J gave up 0 bases and V 5 bases, and 9 bases lay outside the gene matches. This CDR3 is CASSPQGQLLNTEAFF. CDR3 DNA: TGTGCCAGCAGTCCGCAGGGACAGCTTTTGAACACTGAAGCTTTCTTT.

The rearrangement uses TRBV24-1 and TRBJ1-5, with 7 bases that match TRBD1. Germline CDR1 reads KGHDR; CDR2 reads SFDVKD. The CDR3 has 14 residues. V shed 5 bases, J shed 4 bases, and the junction held 4 bases outside the gene matches. CDR3: CATSGGTANQPQHF. The CDR3 nucleotides read TGTGCCACCAGTGGTGGGACAGCAAATCAGCCCCAGCATTTT.

The chain has TRBV4-1 and TRBJ2-3, with 8 bases fitting TRBD1. The V gene end was trimmed by 1 base and the J gene end by 1 base; junction bases not matched to a gene: 4. Germline V CDR1 and CDR2: MGHRA, YSYEKL. This CDR3 is built from 16 residues. The CDR3 DNA reads as TGCGCCAGCAGCCAAGGACAGGGGACGGGCACAGATACGCAGTATTTT. Translation gives CASSQGQGTGTDTQYF.

In this sample, this clone turned up once. The chain recombines TRBV18 with TRBJ2-1; 8 nucleotides agree with TRBD2. V lost 4 bases to trimming and J lost 2 bases; unmatched junction nucleotides: 10. The CDR3 runs to 17 residues. Germline lookup yields CDR1 KGHSH and CDR2 LQKENI. DNA for the CDR3: TGTGCCAGCTCACATGGACTAGCCCTCCGCCCCTACAATGAGCAGTTCTTC. Its protein is CASSHGLALRPYNEQFF.

The rearrangement joins TRBV11-2 to TRBJ1-1; the D gene is possibly TRBD1 (5 bases). The CDR3 is 15 amino acids. CDR1 and CDR2 from the germline V gene are SGHAT and FQNNGV. V lost 3 bases and J 5 bases, leaving 16 bases between the germline ends. CDR3 loop: CASSFISGYQTEAFF. The CDR3 DNA follows: TGTGCCAGCAGCTTTATTTCAGGGTATCAGACTGAAGCTTTCTTT. The full variable domain, its missing parts supplied by reference TRBV11-2 and TRBJ1-1, is EAGVAQSPRYKIIEKRQSVAFWCNPISGHATLYWYQQILGQGPKLLIQFQNNGVVDDSQLPKDRFSAERLKGVDSTLKIQPAKLEDSAVYLCASSFISGYQTEAFFGQGTRLTVV.

The gene calls are TRBV12-3 or TRBV12-4 and TRBJ1-1; the D gene is possibly TRBD1 (6 bases). The CDR3 has 12 residues. V was cut by 10 bases and J by 10 bases, with 19 bases left in between. The CDR3 loop is CANSDSWGTAFF. CDR3 nucleotide sequence: TGTGCCAACTCGGACAGCTGGGGAACAGCTTTCTTT.

DNA for the CDR3: TGTGCCAGCAGCAAACCGCTAGCGGGGGTCACAGATACGCAGTATTTT. Its protein product is CASSKPLAGVTDTQYF. The chain carries TRBV21-1 and TRBJ2-3; the table's TRBD2 call for D was not verified on the DNA. TRBV21-1 is a pseudogene. This CDR3 is 16 amino acids long.

The rearrangement uses TRBV9 and TRBJ1-1, with TRBD1 matching over 7 bases. In germline, CDR1 is SGDLS, CDR2 YYNGEE. The length of the CDR3 is 13 residues. Losses at the gene ends were 4 bases for V and 7 bases for J; bases not matched to a gene: 7. CDR3 region: CASSPGTAYEAFF. The CDR3 nucleotides are TGTGCCAGCAGCCCCGGGACAGCTTATGAAGCTTTCTTT.

The chain combines TRBV7-6 with TRBJ2-1; 9 bases line up with TRBD2. Per germline, CDR1 SGHVS and CDR2 FNYEAQ. V shed 1 base and J 4 bases; nucleotides not matched to a gene: 2. The CDR3 extends over 15 amino acids. As DNA, the CDR3 is TGTGCCAGCAGCTTAGGACTAGCGGTGTACAATGAGCAGTTCTTC. Encoded protein: CASSLGLAVYNEQFF.

This clone was detected only once. The V gene is TRBV28, the J gene TRBJ2-1; maybe TRBD2 (5 bases). Trimming left V 3 bases short and J 4 bases short, with 10 bases between. The CDR3 has 14 residues. Looked up from germline, CDR1 is MDHEN and CDR2 is SYDVKM. CDR3 bases: TGTGCCAGCAGTTTGTGGAGCGGATACAATGAGCAGTTCTTC. This codes for CASSLWSGYNEQFF.

This clone has only a few counts. This rearrangement joins TRBV10-2 to TRBJ1-1, with a weak D call TRBD1 (6 bases). V lost 3 bases to trimming and J lost 1 base, with 12 bases between them. CDR1 and CDR2 (germline): WSHSY, SAAADI. There are 15 residues in the CDR3. Written as DNA, the CDR3 is TGCGCCAGCAGTGAAGGCAGGGGCCGGAACACTGAAGCTTTCTTT. It is translated as CASSEGRGRNTEAFF.

This chain links TRBV5-4 with TRBJ1-1; 7 nucleotides align to TRBD1. This CDR3 is 12 amino acids long. Trimming took 10 bases from V and 1 from J; bases not matched to a gene: 4. Germline V gene sequence: CDR1 SGHNT, CDR2 YYREEE (reference sequence). CDR3 bases: TGTGCCTTCCGGACAGGGAACACTGAAGCTTTCTTT. Amino acids: CAFRTGNTEAFF.

The chain carries TRBV27 and TRBJ1-1; the D gene is possibly TRBD1 (5 bases). CDR1 is MNHEY, CDR2 SMNVEV, per germline (reference sequence). The CDR3 extends over 15 amino acids. Trimming cost V 3 bases and J 3 bases, with 14 bases left between them. The CDR3 here is CASSFTAGGDTEAFF. The CDR3 nucleotides are TGTGCCAGCAGTTTCACAGCGGGGGGAGACACTGAAGCTTTCTTT.

This clone occurred once. The J gene is TRBJ1-4, the V gene TRBV5-1; 7 bases align to TRBD1. The V gene end was trimmed by 2 bases and the J gene end by 8 bases; junction bases not matched to a gene: 9. This CDR3 has 15 amino acids. From germline, CDR1 is SGHRS and CDR2 YFSETQ. The CDR3 DNA reads as TGCGCCAGCAGCTTCGAACAGGGGTCGGACGAAAAACTGTTTTTT. Its translation is CASSFEQGSDEKLFF. The entire variable domain, with the rest obtained from reference TRBV5-1 and TRBJ1-4, is as follows: KAGVTQTPRYLIKTRGQQVTLSCSPISGHRSVSWYQQTPGQGLQFLFEYFSETQRNKGNFPGRFSGRQFSNSRSEMNVSTLELGDSALYLCASSFEQGSDEKLFFGSGTQLSVL.

V and J are TRBV7-2 and TRBJ2-1, with D perhaps TRBD2 (5 bases). The CDR3 has 16 residues. The ends were cut back, 5 bases at V and 4 bases at J, with 18 bases in the middle. Germline values: CDR1 SGHTA, CDR2 FQGNSA. This chain's CDR3 is CASSPPPGSIYNEQFF. The CDR3 nucleotides read TGTGCCAGCAGCCCTCCCCCGGGGTCCATATACAATGAGCAGTTCTTC. Based on the CDR3 plus reference TRBV7-2 and TRBJ2-1, the full variable domain is GAGVSQSPSNKVTEKGKDVELRCDPISGHTALYWYRQSLGQGLEFLIYFQGNSAPDKSGLPSDRFSAERTGGSVSTLTIQRTQQEDSAVYLCASSPPPGSIYNEQFFGPGTRLTVL.

The rearrangement uses TRBV28 and TRBJ1-1, with D unclear. Germline assignment: CDR1 MDHEN and CDR2 SYDVKM. There are 11 residues in the CDR3. The V end was cut by 7 bases, the J end by 7 bases, with 10 bases between. This chain's CDR3 is CASTSQDEAFF. The CDR3 region has the DNA TGTGCCAGCACCTCACAAGATGAAGCTTTCTTT.

The chain recombines TRBV7-2 with TRBJ1-2; D not resolved. The CDR3 length is 12 residues. Trimming pared 1 base from V and 8 bases from J, leaving 8 bases between. Germline V lookup: CDR1 SGHTA, CDR2 FQGNSA. As DNA, the CDR3 is TGTGCCAGCAGCTTAGGATTTCGGGGCTACACCTTC. Protein sequence: CASSLGFRGYTF.